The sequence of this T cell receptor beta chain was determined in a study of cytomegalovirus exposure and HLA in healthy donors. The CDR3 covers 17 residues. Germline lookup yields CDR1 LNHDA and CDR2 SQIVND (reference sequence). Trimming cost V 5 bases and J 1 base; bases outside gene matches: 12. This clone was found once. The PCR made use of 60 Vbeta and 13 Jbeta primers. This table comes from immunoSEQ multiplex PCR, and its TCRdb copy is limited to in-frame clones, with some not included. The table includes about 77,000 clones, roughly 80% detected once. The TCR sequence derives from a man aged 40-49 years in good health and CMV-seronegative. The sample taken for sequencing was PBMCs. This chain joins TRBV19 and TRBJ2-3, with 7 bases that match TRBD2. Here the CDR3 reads CASSRGASGLRTDTQYF. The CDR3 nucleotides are TGTGCCAGTAGTCGCGGAGCTAGCGGCCTTCGCACAGATACGCAGTATTTT.